This TCR beta chain came from a study of T cell repertoires in cytomegalovirus infection. One entry per CDR3 protein results from TCRdb running MiXCR on the reads. This sample carries some 920,000 distinct CDR3 sequences, around 32% of them seen once, and the ten largest clones take around 15%. Comment on this clonotype: Its specificity is unknown.

Per the germline V gene, CDR1 is MDHEN and CDR2 is SYDVKM. The CDR3 loop spans 13 amino acids. Trimming left V 6 bases short and J 6 bases short, with 12 bases between. The rearrangement uses TRBV28 and TRBJ2-1; no firm D call. The specimen was cultured CD8+ T cells from PBMCs, collected from culture after CMV antigen stimulation. This receptor was identified in a human donor in good health (CMV status not recorded). Some clones in this sample may be carry-over from other donors' samples. CDR3 protein: CASRPIDSNEQFF. The CDR3 nucleotides are TGTGCCAGCAGACCCATTGACTCCAATGAGCAGTTCTTC.